A single sample is the source of the 18 T cell receptor beta chains below, sequenced in a study of T cell changes during pregnancy in multiple sclerosis (dated by TCRdb to between 2018 and 2021). Receptor libraries were prepared by the immunoSEQ multiplex PCR assay. TCRdb mirrors the immuneACCESS table, restricted to in-frame sequences. Some clones are absent from its copies; in checked studies, under half trace to an unresolved V gene, and the reason for the others is unknown. This sample comprises about 22,000 clones, roughly 92% of them detected only once. The top ten hold under 0.7% of the sample. This material consisted of CD4+ T cells from peripheral blood mononuclear cells, taken after pregnancy. These receptors were taken from a female donor in good health, enrolled as a control in a pregnancy study.

V and J are TRBV6-4 and TRBJ2-3; 8 nucleotides line up with TRBD1. V dropped 4 bases and J dropped 1; count of bases not matched to a gene: 4. This CDR3 comprises 15 residues. Germline CDR1 and CDR2: MRHNA and SNTAGT. The CDR3 is CASSASTGGTDTQYF. The CDR3 region has the DNA TGTGCCAGCAGTGCATCGACAGGGGGCACAGATACGCAGTATTTT.

About this clone itself: One end of the junction does not line up with germline, which may come from a read error. The chain has TRBV6-6 and TRBJ2-1, with a possible D match to TRBD1 (6 bases). Germline V gene data show CDR1 as MNHNY and CDR2 as SVGAGI (reference sequence). This CDR3 comprises 12 residues. CDR3 in amino acids: CASSSRVTGQLF. The CDR3 DNA reads as TGTGCCAGCAGTTCCCGCGTTACAGGGCAACTCTTC.

This clone has only one observation. CDR3 sequence: CASSEQLSASGNTIYF. The CDR3 nucleotides read TGTGCCAGCAGTGAACAACTTTCCGCCTCTGGAAACACCATATATTTT. V usage is TRBV2 and J usage is TRBJ1-3; D ambiguous. Germline V gene lookup returns CDR1 SNHLY and CDR2 FYNNEI. V lost 2 bases, J lost 0 bases, and 11 bases lay in between. The CDR3 totals 16 residues.

The gene calls are TRBV5-5 and TRBJ2-1; TRBD2 matches at 7 bases. The germline CDR1 and CDR2 sequences are SGHKS and YYEKEE (reference sequence). V shed 1 base and J 7 bases; nucleotides not matched to a gene: 11. This CDR3 region has 16 residues. This CDR3 reads CASSLFPRGTGNEQFF. The CDR3 DNA reads as TGTGCCAGCAGCTTGTTCCCGCGGGGGACGGGGAATGAGCAGTTCTTC.

V usage is TRBV7-9 and J usage is TRBJ1-1; the D is unclear. Deletions cut 3 bases from V and 0 bases from J, with 5 bases between. The CDR3 runs to 13 residues. From germline, CDR1 is SEHNR and CDR2 FQNEAQ (reference sequence). Here the CDR3 reads CASSLSMNTEAFF. In DNA, the CDR3 is TGTGCCAGCAGCTTGTCTATGAACACTGAAGCTTTCTTT.

This clone was seen once. The chain uses TRBV27 and TRBJ2-7, with 9 bases that match TRBD2. The CDR3 has 18 amino acids. The V gene end was trimmed by 6 bases and the J gene end by 9 bases; junction bases not matched to a gene: 24. Germline V gene data show CDR1 as MNHEY and CDR2 as SMNVEV (reference sequence). CDR3 residues: CASSSYRRQLAGMDGQYF. Written as DNA, the CDR3 is TGTGCCAGCAGCTCCTATCGCCGTCAGCTAGCGGGAATGGACGGGCAGTACTTC.

This chain connects TRBV29-1 to TRBJ1-6; 7 nucleotides match TRBD1. The CDR3 is made up of 12 amino acids. The germline CDR1 and CDR2 sequences are SQVTM and ANQGSEA. V lost 5 bases, J lost 8 bases, and 3 bases stayed unmatched. The CDR3 DNA is TGCAGCGTTTCTACAGGGGATTCACCCCTCCACTTT. This gives the protein CSVSTGDSPLHF.

CDR3 DNA: TGTGCCAGCTCACCAGACTTCGGACTAGCGGCAGGTCCAGATACGCAGTATTTT. This encodes CASSPDFGLAAGPDTQYF. The chain combines TRBV18 with TRBJ2-3, with TRBD2 matching over 10 bases. V shed 2 bases, J shed 4 bases, and the junction held 12 bases outside the gene matches. Germline CDR1 and CDR2: KGHSH and LQKENI. This CDR3 spans 18 amino acids. Using reference TRBV18 and TRBJ2-3 for the parts outside the CDR3, the full variable domain is NAGVMQNPRHLVRRRGQEARLRCSPMKGHSHVYWYRQLPEEGLKFMVYLQKENIIDESGMPKERFSAEFPKEGPSILRIQQVVRGDSAAYFCASSPDFGLAAGPDTQYFGPGTRLTVL.

The rearrangement links TRBV6-1 to TRBJ2-3; 7 nucleotides line up with TRBD1. From germline, CDR1 is MNHNS and CDR2 SASEGT. The J segment lost 4 bases and the V segment lost 4 bases, leaving 2 bases of the junction unmatched. The CDR3 totals 13 residues. CDR3 amino acids: CASSGQGPDTQYF. The CDR3 DNA sequence: TGTGCCAGCAGTGGACAGGGCCCAGATACGCAGTATTTT.

The chain is built from TRBV5-5 and TRBJ1-2; D uncertain. The CDR3 is 14 amino acids. Trimming pared 2 bases from V and 2 bases from J, leaving 10 bases between. CDR1 is SGHKS and CDR2 is YYEKEE in the germline V gene (reference sequence). The CDR3 DNA follows: TGTGCCAGCAGCTTAGTGAGGGAGAACTATGGCTACACCTTC. Translation: CASSLVRENYGYTF.

This chain connects TRBV7-8 to TRBJ2-2, with a possible D match to TRBD2 (6 bases). V lost 1 base and J lost 2, with 11 bases in between. The germline gives CDR1 SGHVS, CDR2 FQNEAQ. The CDR3 totals 16 residues. The CDR3 loop is CASSLGSSANTGELFF. Here the CDR3 DNA reads TGTGCCAGCAGCTTAGGATCTAGCGCTAACACCGGGGAGCTGTTTTTT.

The rearrangement joins TRBV6-5 to TRBJ1-1; D is perhaps TRBD1 (6 bases). The ends were cut back, 11 bases at V and 1 base at J, with 14 bases in the middle. CDR3 length: 13 amino acids. Germline CDR1 MNHEY, CDR2 SVGAGI. Written as DNA, the CDR3 is TGTGCCGTACAGGACAGAAGGAACACTGAAGCTTTCTTT. This encodes CAVQDRRNTEAFF.

This clone has only one observation. J is TRBJ2-3 and V is TRBV7-2, with D perhaps TRBD2 (6 bases). This CDR3 is 16 amino acids long. Germline-derived CDR1 and CDR2 are SGHTA and FQGNSA. Trimming took off 5 bases at V and 7 bases at J, with 22 bases between the two ends. The CDR3 reads CASSPLWTTIGNTQYF. Written as DNA, the CDR3 is TGTGCCAGCAGCCCCTTGTGGACTACCATCGGGAATACGCAGTATTTT. The whole variable domain, filled in from reference TRBV7-2 and TRBJ2-3, reads GAGVSQSPSNKVTEKGKDVELRCDPISGHTALYWYRQSLGQGLEFLIYFQGNSAPDKSGLPSDRFSAERTGGSVSTLTIQRTQQEDSAVYLCASSPLWTTIGNTQYFGPGTRLTVL.

The rearrangement joins TRBV28 to TRBJ2-7; TRBD2 matches 8 bases. Germline CDR1 reads MDHEN; CDR2 reads SYDVKM. V lost 2 bases to trimming and J lost 13 bases; unmatched junction nucleotides: 16. CDR3 size: 15 residues. The CDR3 coding sequence is TGTGCCAGCAGTTTAGCGGGAGGTACCCGGACGAGGAAATACTTC. It encodes CASSLAGGTRTRKYF. Full variable domain (outside the CDR3, taken from reference TRBV28 and TRBJ2-7): DVKVTQSSRYLVKRTGEKVFLECVQDMDHENMFWYRQDPGLGLRLIYFSYDVKMKEKGDIPEGYSVSREKKERFSLILESASTNQTSMYLCASSLAGGTRTRKYFGPGTRLTVT.

This chain links TRBV7-6 with TRBJ2-1, with a possible D match to TRBD2 (6 bases). CDR1 and CDR2 from the germline V gene are SGHVS and FNYEAQ. V gave up 2 bases and J gave up 4 bases, with 12 bases separating them. The CDR3 is made up of 15 amino acids. In DNA, the CDR3 is TGTGCCAGCAGCTTATCGGACGGGGGATACAATGAGCAGTTCTTC. This translates into CASSLSDGGYNEQFF. Drawing the rest from reference TRBV7-6 and TRBJ2-1, the complete variable domain is GAGVSQSPRYKVTKRGQDVALRCDPISGHVSLYWYRQALGQGPEFLTYFNYEAQQDKSGLPNDRFSAERPEGSISTLTIQRTEQRDSAMYRCASSLSDGGYNEQFFGPGTRLTVL.

This clone occurred a few times. The rearrangement uses TRBV7-9 and TRBJ1-1, with D perhaps TRBD1 (5 bases). This CDR3 region has 13 residues. Germline V gene data show CDR1 as SEHNR and CDR2 as FQNEAQ (reference sequence). Trimming removed 3 bases at V and 6 bases at J, with 11 bases between. The CDR3 spells CASSLWGVPEAFF. CDR3 nucleotides: TGTGCCAGCAGCTTGTGGGGGGTCCCTGAAGCTTTCTTT.

The chain couples TRBV19 to TRBJ1-2; 7 positions match TRBD1. CDR1 and CDR2 from the germline V gene are LNHDA and SQIVND (reference sequence). The CDR3 covers 14 residues. The V and J ends lost 5 bases and 5 bases, in that order; junction bases with no gene match: 8. The chain's CDR3 is CASSLSGGSYGYTF. In DNA, the CDR3 is TGTGCCAGTAGTTTATCAGGGGGGTCTTATGGCTACACCTTC.

The V gene is TRBV18, the J gene TRBJ2-2, with no clear D. This CDR3 is 12 amino acids long. V lost 5 bases and J lost 6, with 7 bases in between. Germline CDR1 is KGHSH and CDR2 is LQKENI. DNA of the CDR3: TGTGCCAGCTCAGCTTTAGCCGGGGAGCTGTTTTTT. Its protein is CASSALAGELFF.